The T cell receptor (beta chain) described here comes from a study of CD8 T cells in ankylosing spondylitis. Points from the study as a whole: Matched synovial fluid from ankylosing spondylitis patients was reported to be enriched for disease-linked clones. A TCR beta motif of several highly homologous variants appeared characteristic of ankylosing spondylitis blood. There were earlier reports of some motif variants in reactive arthritis synovial fluid and blood.

Regarding this clonotype: The antigen remains unidentified.

Using quantitative 5'-RACE with molecular barcodes, the authors made TCR beta libraries. TCRdb reanalysed the 5' RACE reads using MiXCR and keeps one entry per CDR3 protein. The sample carries 250,000 to 400,000 distinct CDR3 sequences, more than 9% recorded once. Specimen: blood, either unsorted or a sorted T cell fraction (not recorded which). This receptor was obtained from a female donor with ankylosing spondylitis or in good health (not recorded which).

The CDR3 coding sequence is TGTGCCAGCAGCTGGACAGGACCAGGGGGAACCCTCCACTTT. It yields the protein CASSWTGPGGTLHF. The chain couples TRBV11-2 to TRBJ1-6, with 7 bases identical to TRBD1. Per the germline V gene, CDR1 is SGHAT and CDR2 is FQNNGV. The CDR3 has 14 residues. Unmatched junction bases numbered 11, after V lost 4 bases and J lost 14 bases.